The present T cell receptor beta chain was sequenced within a study of prognosis after radiotherapy for stage I lung cancer. CDR3 of TCR beta was amplified from genomic DNA via a two-round multiplex PCR. The first round of PCR was done with primers that matched each TRBV and TRBJ gene. A second round of PCR was carried out using universal primers. TCRdb independently ran MiXCR on the multiplex PCR reads; one entry per CDR3 protein. Of 10,000 to 15,000 distinct CDR3 sequences in the sample, less than 55% were seen once. V was trimmed by 2 bases and J by 1 base, leaving 18 bases between them. The CDR3 sequence is 18 residues long.

The TCR originated in a donor over 45 with non-small cell lung cancer. The specimen was PBMCs, collected before or after stereotactic body radiation therapy (not recorded which). V usage is TRBV12-3 or TRBV12-4 and J usage is TRBJ2-1; D unresolved. The chain's CDR3 is CASSLLRAHTRSYNEQFF. Written as DNA, the CDR3 is TGTGCCAGCAGTTTACTTCGGGCTCACACGAGATCCTACAATGAGCAGTTCTTC.